This record covers a single T cell receptor beta chain. This CDR3 region has 19 residues. Germline CDR1 reads LNHDA; CDR2 reads SQIVND (reference sequence). With 5 bases clipped from V and 4 bases from J, the junction kept 18 bases outside the gene matches. The data are from a study of a mutant IDH1 vaccine in newly diagnosed glioma. For the study at large: Averaging around 40 years of age, treated patients were about 60% male and about 38% female.

Time point described: baseline, week 1 (first vaccination visit). Treatment described: pre-vaccination baseline after standard-of-care therapy. There were new WHO grade 3 or 4 astrocytomas in the donors, and these were IDH1-mutant and ATRX-lost. The data were produced by immunoSEQ multiplex PCR, yet TCRdb's version contains in-frame clones alone and is incomplete. The sample includes tens of thousands of clones, 80% to 90% of them seen just once. The sequence derives from a man aged 40-49 years with glioma. The input for sequencing was PBMCs, taken from a glioma patient treated with radiotherapy, temozolomide or both. V is TRBV19 and J is TRBJ2-7; TRBD1 aligns across 12 bases. The CDR3 DNA follows: TGTGCCAGTAGTGCAGACCGGGACAGGGGGCGATTTGCCTCGTACGAGCAGTACTTC. Translating gives CASSADRDRGRFASYEQYF.